This entry lists 15 T cell receptor beta chains sequenced from one sample in a study of blood T cell repertoires in COVID-19. The protocol was immunoSEQ multiplex PCR, while the TCRdb copy is restricted to in-frame clones and leaves out a portion. The data hold approximately 190,000 clones, with roughly 82% observed a single time. The sequenced sample was peripheral blood. These receptors were taken from a woman aged 55 to 70 with COVID-19, enrolled during active disease.

The chain recombines TRBV7-8 with TRBJ2-2; the D gene is possibly TRBD1 (5 bases). This CDR3 is 16 amino acids long. Germline loops: CDR1 SGHVS, CDR2 FQNEAQ. The V end lost 3 bases, the J end lost 1 base, and 12 bases lay between the germline ends. For the CDR3, the DNA is TGTGCCAGCAGCTTCCTACAGGTCATGAACACCGGGGAGCTGTTTTTT. The encoded protein is CASSFLQVMNTGELFF.

V and J are TRBV14 and TRBJ1-1; D not certain. Between the trimmed V and J ends, which lost 1 base and 1 base, there was a span of 7 bases. The CDR3 totals 14 residues. Germline loops: CDR1 SGHDN, CDR2 FVKESK. DNA of the CDR3: TGTGCCAGCAGCCAAGTCCGGGGGAACACTGAAGCTTTCTTT. It specifies CASSQVRGNTEAFF.

The chain recombines TRBV4-1 with TRBJ1-3; D remains ambiguous. The CDR3 has 12 amino acids. The V end lost 4 bases, the J end lost 2 bases, and 3 bases lay between the germline ends. CDR1 is MGHRA, CDR2 YSYEKL, per germline. The CDR3 region is CASSPAGNTIYF. The CDR3 nucleotides read TGCGCCAGCAGCCCCGCTGGAAACACCATATATTTT.

V is TRBV15 and J is TRBJ1-5; 7 positions match TRBD1. Per the germline V gene, CDR1 is LNHNV and CDR2 is YYDKDF (reference sequence). The V segment lost 3 bases and the J segment 1 base; nucleotides outside the gene matches: 0. The CDR3 is made up of 14 amino acids. In nucleotides, the CDR3 is TGTGCCACCAGCAGGGGACAGAGCAATCAGCCCCAGCATTTT. This encodes CATSRGQSNQPQHF.

The chain carries TRBV11-1 and TRBJ2-7; D perhaps matches TRBD2 (5 bases). CDR3 length equals 15 residues. Per the germline V gene, CDR1 is SGHAT and CDR2 is FQDESV (reference sequence). V shed 5 bases and J shed 3 bases, with 17 bases lying between them. The CDR3 here is CASSTRDTGFYEQYF. Here the CDR3 DNA reads TGTGCCAGCAGCACACGCGATACGGGGTTCTACGAGCAGTACTTC.

The gene calls are TRBV7-2 and TRBJ2-3; TRBD2 agrees at 8 bases. The germline CDR1 and CDR2 sequences are SGHTA and FQGNSA. V dropped 5 bases and J dropped 4; count of bases not matched to a gene: 2. The CDR3 is made up of 13 amino acids. CDR3 sequence reads: CASSMGLADTQYF. As DNA, the CDR3 is TGTGCCAGCAGCATGGGACTAGCAGATACGCAGTATTTT.

The chain couples TRBV5-6 to TRBJ1-6, with TRBD1 matching 7 bases. V shed 2 bases and J 7 bases; nucleotides not matched to a gene: 6. The CDR3 is 15 amino acids. Per the germline V gene, CDR1 is SGHDT and CDR2 is YYEEEE. In nucleotides, the CDR3 is TGTGCCAGCAGCTTCGGAGGGGGCGTAAATTCACCCCTCCACTTT. This sequence encodes CASSFGGGVNSPLHF. Filled out from reference TRBV5-6 and TRBJ1-6, the complete variable domain reads DAGVTQSPTHLIKTRGQQVTLRCSPKSGHDTVSWYQQALGQGPQFIFQYYEEEERQRGNFPDRFSGHQFPNYSSELNVNALLLGDSALYLCASSFGGGVNSPLHFGNGTRLTVT.

The chain has TRBV4-2 and TRBJ2-2; TRBD2 matches at 7 bases. There are 17 residues in the CDR3. Germline V lookup: CDR1 LGHNA, CDR2 YNFKEQ. Trimming at V came to 1 base and at J to 3 bases, leaving 8 bases not matched to a gene. This CDR3 reads CASSQGNGGRDTGELFF. The CDR3 bases are TGTGCCAGCAGCCAAGGGAACGGGGGGAGGGACACCGGGGAGCTGTTTTTT.

CDR3 nucleotides: TGTGCCAGCAGCCATGGGAGCACCGGGGAGCTGTTTTTT. Encoded protein: CASSHGSTGELFF. V usage is TRBV3-1 (or the pseudogene TRBV3-2) and J usage is TRBJ2-2; a weak D match, TRBD2 (5 bases). Germline CDR1 LGHDT, CDR2 YNNKEL (reference sequence). The CDR3 length is 13 residues. V dropped 3 bases and J dropped 4 bases, with 6 bases sitting between them.

This chain uses TRBV9 with TRBJ1-1, with D possibly matching TRBD1 (6 bases). The length of the CDR3 is 14 residues. V was cut by 2 bases and J by 3 bases, with 11 bases left in between. In germline, CDR1 is SGDLS, CDR2 YYNGEE. The CDR3 DNA follows: TGTGCCAGCAGCGTTGGGGGCTGGGACACTGAAGCTTTCTTT. Translation gives CASSVGGWDTEAFF.

The V call is TRBV5-6, the J call TRBJ1-5, with 10 positions matching TRBD1. The junction had 9 bases not matched to a gene; V was cut back by 0 bases and J by 6 bases. Germline V lookup: CDR1 SGHDT, CDR2 YYEEEE. This CDR3 contains 17 residues. In DNA form, the CDR3 reads TGTGCCAGCAGCTTGGCCGGGACAGGGGTACTTACTCAGCCCCAGCATTTT. Encoded protein: CASSLAGTGVLTQPQHF. Supplemented by reference TRBV5-6 and TRBJ1-5, the full variable domain reads DAGVTQSPTHLIKTRGQQVTLRCSPKSGHDTVSWYQQALGQGPQFIFQYYEEEERQRGNFPDRFSGHQFPNYSSELNVNALLLGDSALYLCASSLAGTGVLTQPQHFGDGTRLSIL.

The chain couples TRBV5-1 to TRBJ2-3, with TRBD2 identical over 8 bases. V shed 2 bases and J 0 bases; nucleotides not matched to a gene: 2. This CDR3 contains 15 residues. The germline V gene has CDR1 SGHRS and CDR2 YFSETQ. The CDR3 DNA reads TGCGCCAGCAGCTTTAGACTAGCGAGCACAGATACGCAGTATTTT. This sequence encodes CASSFRLASTDTQYF.

This chain links TRBV7-6 with TRBJ2-1; D is possibly TRBD2 (7 bases). This CDR3 contains 15 residues. Germline values: CDR1 SGHVS, CDR2 FNYEAQ. Trimming removed 4 bases at V and 0 bases at J, with 10 bases between. The CDR3 is CASSSGGASYNEQFF. The CDR3 bases are TGTGCCAGCAGCTCGGGGGGCGCCTCCTACAATGAGCAGTTCTTC.

The chain recombines TRBV18 with TRBJ1-4; 10 bases are a match to TRBD1. CDR3 length equals 16 residues. Germline values: CDR1 KGHSH, CDR2 LQKENI. The ends lost 4 bases at V and 6 bases at J; junction bases unmatched: 8. The CDR3 reads CASSLRQGAKDEKLFF. Written as DNA, the CDR3 is TGTGCCAGCTCACTCAGACAGGGGGCAAAAGATGAAAAACTGTTTTTT.

The chain joins TRBV19 to TRBJ2-1; no clear D gene. CDR3 length equals 13 residues. Germline CDR1 and CDR2: LNHDA and SQIVND (reference sequence). V lost 6 bases, J lost 7 bases, and 13 bases lay in between. The CDR3 DNA follows: TGTGCCAGTAGCACAATCGTAGCAAATGAGCAGTTCTTC. Its protein product is CASSTIVANEQFF.